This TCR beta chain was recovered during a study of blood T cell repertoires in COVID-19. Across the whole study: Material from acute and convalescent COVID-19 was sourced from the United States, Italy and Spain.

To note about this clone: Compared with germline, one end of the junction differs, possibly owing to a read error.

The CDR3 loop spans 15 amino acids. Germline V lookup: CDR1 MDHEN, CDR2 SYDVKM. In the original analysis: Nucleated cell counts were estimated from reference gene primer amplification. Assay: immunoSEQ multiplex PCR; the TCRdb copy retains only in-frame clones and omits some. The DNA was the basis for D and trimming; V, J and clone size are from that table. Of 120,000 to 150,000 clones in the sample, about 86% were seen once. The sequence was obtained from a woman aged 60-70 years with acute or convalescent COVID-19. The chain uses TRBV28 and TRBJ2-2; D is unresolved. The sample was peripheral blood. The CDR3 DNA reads TGTGCCGGCAGTTCCCCCCCGGGTGTCACCGGGGAGCTGTTTTTT. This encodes CAGSSPPGVTGELFF.